Listed below are T cell receptor beta chains from one sample, sequenced in a study of T-cell reconstitution after alpha-beta-depleted transplantation in children. Via MiXCR, TCRdb re-called the PCR reads, giving one row per CDR3 protein. The sample has some 240,000 distinct CDR3 sequences; about 8.8% are singletons. This material consisted of PBMCs from the stem cell graft donor, taken from the stem cell graft. These receptors all come from a human donor who donated a stem cell graft to a child with SCID. Each CDR3 is given with its conserved first and last residue. The order of the fields is V gene, clone size, D gene, J gene, CDR3 protein, CDR3 DNA. A D gene is named only where the DNA matches it firmly. Size is omitted from some rows. Given values are once, few, many or a class for expanded clones.

TRBV4-1	many	.	TRBJ1-5	CASSSRTGSNQPQHF	TGCGCCAGCAGCTCCCGGACCGGTAGCAATCAGCCCCAGCATTTT
TRBV2	many	.	TRBJ1-4	CASRERQGREKLFF	TGTGCCAGCAGAGAACGGCAGGGGCGTGAAAAACTGTTTTTT
TRBV4-3	many	.	TRBJ1-2	CASSQGAGGGYTF	TGCGCCAGCAGCCAAGGAGCAGGCGGCGGCTACACCTTC
TRBV27	.	.	TRBJ1-5	CASSLWGPNQPQHF	TGTGCCAGCAGTTTATGGGGGCCCAATCAGCCCCAGCATTTT
TRBV9	many	TRBD1	TRBJ1-1	CASNRPKEGTGVPGTEAFF	TGTGCCAGCAACCGCCCGAAGGAGGGGACAGGGGTCCCAGGCACTGAAGCTTTCTTT
TRBV5-1	many	.	TRBJ1-4	CASSLEAVPRGEGEKLFF	TGCGCCAGCAGCTTGGAGGCTGTCCCGCGCGGAGAAGGGGAAAAACTGTTTTTT
TRBV18	many	.	TRBJ1-5	CASSPGSGPNNQPQHF	TGTGCCAGCTCACCTGGTAGCGGACCGAACAATCAGCCCCAGCATTTT
TRBV5-1	many	TRBD1	TRBJ1-2	CASSSTGGSYGYTF	TGCGCCAGCAGCTCGACAGGGGGCAGCTATGGCTACACCTTC
TRBV12-3/TRBV12-4	.	.	TRBJ1-1	CASGRPNAEAFF	TGTGCCAGCGGTAGGCCGAACGCTGAAGCCTTCTTT
TRBV27	many	TRBD2	TRBJ2-2	CASSTTAGGRGELFF	TGTGCCAGCAGCACCACAGCGGGGGGGCGTGGGGAGCTGTTTTTT
TRBV21-1	.	.	TRBJ2-1	CASSKARGSEQFF	TGTGCCAGCAGCAAAGCGAGGGGGAGTGAGCAGTTCTTC
TRBV6-2/TRBV6-3	many	.	TRBJ2-2	CASSPTNEAGELFF	TGTGCCAGCAGTCCCACTAATGAGGCCGGGGAGCTGTTTTTT
TRBV20-1	many	.	TRBJ1-1	CSARPNYGVNAEAFF	TGCAGTGCTAGACCCAACTACGGGGTAAATGCTGAAGCTTTCTTT
TRBV7-9	many	.	TRBJ1-5	CASSLGLWTDSNQPQHF	TGTGCCAGCAGCTTAGGTCTTTGGACAGATAGCAATCAGCCCCAGCATTTT
TRBV5-6	.	.	TRBJ2-1	CASSLVTLSSYNEQFF	TGTGCCAGCAGCTTGGTCACCTTAAGCTCCTACAATGAGCAGTTCTTC
TRBV18	.	TRBD1	TRBJ1-6	CASSRTGTGKNSPLHF	TGTGCCAGCTCCCGAACCGGGACAGGGAAGAATTCACCCCTCCACTTT
TRBV4-3	many	TRBD1	TRBJ2-1	CASSPQSLGQGSNEQFF	TGCGCCAGCAGCCCCCAAAGCCTTGGACAGGGTTCCAATGAGCAGTTCTTC
TRBV20-1	few	.	TRBJ1-1	CSASASMNTEAFF	TGCAGTGCTAGCGCCAGTATGAACACTGAAGCTTTCTTT
TRBV29-1	many	.	TRBJ2-7	CSVSTGIGAYEQYF	TGCAGCGTTTCTACAGGGATAGGAGCCTACGAGCAGTACTTC
TRBV7-6	many	.	TRBJ1-1	CASSLVLGVRTEAFF	TGTGCCAGCAGCTTAGTTCTGGGGGTGAGGACTGAAGCTTTCTTT
TRBV11-2	many	.	TRBJ1-5	CASSFSDSNQPQHF	TGTGCCAGCAGCTTTTCAGATAGCAATCAGCCCCAGCATTTT
TRBV7-2	many	.	TRBJ1-6	CASSLSGNGSPLHF	TGTGCCAGCAGCTTATCGGGGAACGGTTCACCCCTCCACTTT
TRBV27	many	TRBD1	TRBJ2-1	CASSSRGTGNEQFF	TGTGCCAGCAGTTCCAGAGGGACAGGTAATGAGCAGTTCTTC
TRBV29-1	many	.	TRBJ2-1	CSVEGVALSSYNEQFF	TGCAGCGTTGAAGGGGTTGCCTTAAGCTCCTACAATGAGCAGTTCTTC
TRBV5-1	many	.	TRBJ1-1	CASSADERRNTEAFF	TGCGCCAGCAGCGCGGACGAGAGGAGAAACACTGAAGCTTTCTTT
TRBV5-1	many	.	TRBJ2-1	CASGVPAAYGYNEQFF	TGCGCCAGCGGGGTGCCCGCGGCGTATGGATACAATGAGCAGTTCTTC
TRBV5-1	many	.	TRBJ2-4	CASSPPTRGIQYF	TGCGCCAGCAGCCCCCCGACCCGGGGCATTCAGTACTTC
TRBV12-3/TRBV12-4	many	.	TRBJ2-1	CASSLVNEQFF	TGTGCCAGCAGTCTAGTCAATGAGCAGTTCTTC
TRBV20-1	many	TRBD2	TRBJ2-1	CSARVTSGGPEQFF	TGCAGTGCTAGAGTGACTAGCGGGGGGCCTGAGCAGTTCTTC
TRBV5-5	many	.	TRBJ1-1	CASSLAHTGSTEAFF	TGTGCCAGCAGCTTGGCCCACACAGGGAGCACTGAAGCTTTCTTT
TRBV4-3	many	.	TRBJ2-1	CASSPRWGTEGYNEQFF	TGCGCCAGCAGCCCCCGTTGGGGTACAGAAGGCTACAATGAGCAGTTCTTC
TRBV2	many	.	TRBJ1-1	CASSEAYFGTEAFF	TGTGCCAGCAGTGAAGCGTACTTTGGCACTGAAGCTTTCTTT
TRBV9	many	TRBD2	TRBJ2-7	CASSVGTSGGRDPYEQYF	TGTGCCAGCAGCGTAGGCACTAGCGGGGGGCGAGATCCCTACGAGCAGTACTTC
TRBV5-1	many	TRBD1	TRBJ1-4	CASSLDVQGGGEKLFF	TGCGCCAGCAGCTTGGACGTTCAGGGGGGAGGAGAAAAACTGTTTTTT
TRBV7-9	few	.	TRBJ1-2	CASSLGDGGPYGYTF	TGTGCCAGCAGCTTAGGGGATGGTGGCCCCTATGGCTACACCTTC
TRBV5-1	many	TRBD1	TRBJ1-1	CASSPRDRGRTEAFF	TGCGCCAGCAGCCCCCGGGACAGGGGTCGCACTGAAGCTTTCTTT
TRBV7-9	many	TRBD1	TRBJ2-5	CASRAIGTAQETQYF	TGTGCCAGCAGAGCAATTGGGACAGCCCAAGAGACCCAGTACTTC
TRBV27	many	.	TRBJ2-1	CASSLTSSMGFKQFF	TGTGCCAGCAGTTTAACGAGTTCCATGGGCTTCAAGCAGTTCTTC
TRBV6-2/TRBV6-3	many	.	TRBJ1-1	CASRLGTEAFF	TGTGCCAGCAGATTGGGAACTGAAGCTTTCTTT
TRBV12-3/TRBV12-4	many	.	TRBJ1-1	CASSLQGESTEAFF	TGTGCCAGCAGCTTACAGGGCGAGTCCACTGAAGCTTTCTTT